The clone carrying this T cell receptor beta chain showed up just once. Its antigen remains unknown. The V end lost 0 bases, the J end lost 5 bases, and 8 bases lay between the germline ends. Germline V gives CDR1 SGHDN, CDR2 FVKESK. This CDR3 contains 13 residues. This record belongs to a study of CD8 T cells in Susac syndrome. The wider study: Patients with Susac syndrome had blood drawn and were at that point therapy-naive, on corticosteroids, or on intravenous immunoglobulin alone.

RNA was extracted with the RNeasy kit, and a quantity of roughly 0.45 to 1 ug was reverse transcribed using random hexamers. Amplification of the TCR beta CDR3 was carried out by immunoSEQ multiplex PCR, which spanned a total of 54 Vbeta and 13 Jbeta segments. TCRdb reprocessed the immunoSEQ multiplex PCR reads via MiXCR and lists one record per CDR3 protein. The top ten hold 0.1% of the sample, which has under 300,000 distinct CDR3 sequences, 90% to 96% seen once. Study findings and constraints: In Susac syndrome, CD4+ T cell repertoires lacked any clonal expansion.

This receptor was identified in a human donor with Susac syndrome. Sequencing input: CD4+ T cells from PBMCs. This sequence joins TRBV14 and TRBJ2-7; D possibly corresponds to TRBD1 (5 bases). Here the CDR3 reads CASSQEPGNEQYF. For the CDR3, the DNA is TGTGCCAGCAGCCAAGAGCCAGGGAACGAGCAGTACTTC.